These 28 T cell receptor beta chains were sequenced from one sample in a study of cytomegalovirus exposure and HLA in healthy donors. PCR used 60 Vbeta primers and 13 Jbeta primers. Method: immunoSEQ multiplex PCR; TCRdb's copy keeps in-frame clones and lacks some. This sample has about 160,000 clones; approximately 80% occur once, and the top ten carry approximately 6.5%. Material: PBMCs. These receptor sequences come from a male donor in good health and CMV-seropositive.

The chain is built from TRBV2 and TRBJ1-1; D ambiguous. Germline values: CDR1 SNHLY, CDR2 FYNNEI. The V end lost 8 bases, the J end lost 3 bases, and 7 bases lay between the germline ends. The CDR3 runs to 11 residues. The CDR3 DNA is TGTGCCAGCCCCACAGACACTGAAGCTTTCTTT. The encoded protein is CASPTDTEAFF.

This clone showed up just a few times. J is TRBJ2-2 and V is TRBV5-4; perhaps TRBD2 as D (5 bases). This CDR3 is 13 amino acids long. Germline V CDR1 and CDR2: SGHNT, YYREEE (reference sequence). With 7 bases removed from V and 3 bases from J, the gap between germline ends came to 10 bases. The CDR3 region has the DNA TGTGCCAGCGGCACTAGTTACACCGGGGAGCTGTTTTTT. Amino acids: CASGTSYTGELFF.

The chain joins TRBV25-1 to TRBJ1-1; D not resolved. V was pared by 4 bases and J by 6 bases, with 12 bases between. Germline V gene data show CDR1 as MGHDK and CDR2 as SYGVNS. This CDR3 contains 13 residues. The chain's CDR3 is CASSAGKMAEAFF. The CDR3 DNA sequence: TGTGCCAGCAGTGCGGGTAAGATGGCTGAAGCTTTCTTT.

The gene calls are TRBV9 and TRBJ1-1; D gene unclear. This CDR3 region has 15 residues. Trimming stripped 0 bases from V and 0 bases from J, with 9 bases between. The germline CDR1 and CDR2 sequences are SGDLS and YYNGEE. As DNA, the CDR3 is TGTGCCAGCAGCGTAGGGAGCGGTCTGAACACTGAAGCTTTCTTT. This sequence encodes CASSVGSGLNTEAFF. The entire variable domain, with the rest obtained from reference TRBV9 and TRBJ1-1, is as follows: DSGVTQTPKHLITATGQRVTLRCSPRSGDLSVYWYQQSLDQGLQFLIQYYNGEERAKGNILERFSAQQFPDLHSELNLSSLELGDSALYFCASSVGSGLNTEAFFGQGTRLTVV.

The chain is built from TRBV19 and TRBJ1-3; 7 bases are shared with TRBD1. The CDR3 runs to 15 residues. Trimming removed 7 bases from V and 0 bases from J; junction bases left unmatched: 6. Germline V lookup: CDR1 LNHDA, CDR2 SQIVND (reference sequence). The CDR3 region has the DNA TGTGCCAGTACCCTGGGACAGAACTCTGGAAACACCATATATTTT. Protein: CASTLGQNSGNTIYF.

This clone occurred once. The chain combines TRBV27 with TRBJ2-7, with a tentative D call TRBD1 (6 bases). The CDR3 sequence is 14 residues long. Germline assignment: CDR1 MNHEY and CDR2 SMNVEV (reference sequence). Trimming took 3 bases from V and 3 from J, leaving 12 bases between them. The CDR3, as DNA: TGTGCCAGCAGTTTTCGTCAGGGGATCTACGAGCAGTACTTC. Translation: CASSFRQGIYEQYF.

The V gene is TRBV7-8, the J gene TRBJ2-5; D remains unclear. The J call may be mistaken, given a closer DNA end match to TRBJ2-7. Germline V gene lookup returns CDR1 SGHVS and CDR2 FQNEAQ. This CDR3 is 14 amino acids long. The CDR3 region is CASSRSHPPNEQYF. As DNA, the CDR3 is TGTGCCAGCAGCCGGTCCCACCCTCCCAACGAGCAGTACTTC.

V gene TRBV4-1 combines with J gene TRBJ2-1; 9 bases are shared with TRBD2. Germline lookup yields CDR1 MGHRA and CDR2 YSYEKL. This CDR3 has 15 amino acids. The V gene end was trimmed by 5 bases and the J gene end by 4 bases; junction bases not matched to a gene: 6. CDR3 protein: CASSTRLAAYNEQFF. The DNA of the CDR3 is TGCGCCAGCAGCACCCGACTAGCGGCATACAATGAGCAGTTCTTC.

The chain recombines TRBV19 with TRBJ2-1, with 8 positions matching TRBD2. J was trimmed by 5 bases and V by 3 bases; bases with no gene match: 6. The germline gives CDR1 LNHDA, CDR2 SQIVND (reference sequence). The CDR3 has 15 amino acids. The CDR3 coding sequence is TGTGCCAGTAGTATGGGGACTAGGGCCCACAATGAGCAGTTCTTC. This sequence encodes CASSMGTRAHNEQFF.

The CDR3 nucleotides read TGTGCCAGCAGTCCACGGCGGGAAGAGACCCAGTACTTC. This encodes CASSPRREETQYF. This chain uses TRBV27 with TRBJ2-5; D perhaps matches TRBD2 (5 bases). Germline V gives CDR1 MNHEY, CDR2 SMNVEV (reference sequence). The V end lost 5 bases, the J end lost 3 bases, and 10 bases lay between the germline ends. CDR3 length: 13 residues.

The CDR3 nucleotides are TGTGCCAGCAGCTTGGGCCAACAGGGTTTCTACAATCAGCCCCAGCATTTT. It encodes CASSLGQQGFYNQPQHF. V gene TRBV5-6 combines with J gene TRBJ1-5; perhaps TRBD1 as D (6 bases). The CDR3 is made up of 17 amino acids. Germline V gene lookup returns CDR1 SGHDT and CDR2 YYEEEE. V was shortened by 0 bases and J by 3 bases, with 16 bases between the two germline ends.

This clone appeared a few times. This chain connects TRBV4-1 to TRBJ1-1, with D maybe TRBD1 (6 bases). The germline gives CDR1 MGHRA, CDR2 YSYEKL. The ends were cut back, 2 bases at V and 4 bases at J, with 23 bases in the middle. There are 18 residues in the CDR3. CDR3 DNA sequence: TGCGCCAGCAGCCAAAGTAAATTGGACAGACAACCCTCCACTGAAGCTTTCTTT. This gives the protein CASSQSKLDRQPSTEAFF.

The chain carries TRBV10-3 and TRBJ1-1; D gene unclear. Germline V lookup: CDR1 ENHRY, CDR2 SYGVKD. The CDR3 contains 12 residues. V was pared by 9 bases and J by 6 bases, with 14 bases between. The CDR3, as DNA: TGTGCCATGGGCCTAGGGAGGGCTGAAGCTTTCTTT. Its protein is CAMGLGRAEAFF.

The chain employs TRBV6-1 and TRBJ1-1, with D unresolved. Deletions cut 0 bases from V and 1 base from J, with 6 bases between. CDR3 length: 14 residues. The V gene's germline CDR1 is MNHNS and CDR2 SASEGT. As DNA, the CDR3 is TGTGCCAGCAGTGAAGCTTGGCAGAACACTGAAGCTTTCTTT. Translating it yields CASSEAWQNTEAFF.

The rearrangement joins TRBV27 to TRBJ2-7; 8 nucleotides agree with TRBD2. With 2 bases clipped from V and 2 bases from J, the junction kept 8 bases outside the gene matches. The CDR3 is 16 amino acids. From germline, CDR1 is MNHEY and CDR2 SMNVEV (reference sequence). DNA for the CDR3: TGTGCCAGCAGTTTAATGGTCGCGGGGGGAACCTACGAGCAGTACTTC. It encodes CASSLMVAGGTYEQYF.

This rearrangement joins TRBV7-9 to TRBJ1-5; 9 positions agree with TRBD1. The V gene end was trimmed by 5 bases and the J gene end by 6 bases; junction bases not matched to a gene: 5. Germline CDR1 is SEHNR and CDR2 is FQNEAQ (reference sequence). The CDR3 runs to 14 residues. In nucleotides, the CDR3 is TGTGCCAGCAGCCCGGGACAGGGTAGTCAGCCCCAGCATTTT. Amino acids: CASSPGQGSQPQHF.

This chain joins TRBV9 and TRBJ1-2; possible D gene TRBD1, 6 bases. Per the germline V gene, CDR1 is SGDLS and CDR2 is YYNGEE. Trimming took off 3 bases at V and 7 bases at J, with 13 bases between the two ends. The CDR3 extends over 13 amino acids. CDR3 residues: CASSGYREGGYTF. CDR3 in DNA: TGTGCCAGCAGCGGCTACAGGGAAGGTGGCTACACCTTC.

The J gene is TRBJ2-7, the V gene TRBV11-1; D call uncertain. V was shortened by 6 bases and J by 3 bases, with 18 bases between the two germline ends. The CDR3 loop spans 15 amino acids. CDR1 is SGHAT and CDR2 is FQDESV in the germline V gene (reference sequence). The CDR3 protein is CASSFLSAAGYEQYF. In DNA, the CDR3 is TGTGCCAGCAGTTTTCTTTCCGCGGCTGGCTACGAGCAGTACTTC.

This clone appeared a few times. The rearrangement uses TRBV6-1 and TRBJ1-2; 9 nucleotides align to TRBD1. The germline gives CDR1 MNHNS, CDR2 SASEGT. The CDR3 loop spans 14 amino acids. Germline trimming cut 6 bases from V and 7 bases from J; bases unmatched to any gene: 9. DNA of the CDR3: TGTGCCAGCAGGTCGGACAGGGGTCGGGGTGGCTACACCTTC. Protein product: CASRSDRGRGGYTF.

This clone showed up just once. The rearrangement uses TRBV18 and TRBJ1-2, with a tentative D call TRBD1 (6 bases). There are 15 residues in the CDR3. Germline loops: CDR1 KGHSH, CDR2 LQKENI. V was trimmed by 4 bases and J by 3 bases, leaving 15 bases between them. CDR3 amino acids: CASSRNQGPDYGYTF. CDR3 coding DNA: TGTGCCAGCTCACGTAACCAGGGGCCCGACTATGGCTACACCTTC.

The gene calls are TRBV19 and TRBJ1-1; D not resolved. The CDR3 runs 13 residues. Germline V gene lookup returns CDR1 LNHDA and CDR2 SQIVND (reference sequence). The V gene lost 4 bases and the J gene lost 4 bases, with 10 bases spanning the gap. The CDR3 DNA reads TGTGCCAGTAGTAGGAGAGGGAGCACTGAAGCTTTCTTT. This translates into CASSRRGSTEAFF.

This clone has more than one count but fewer than ten. The DNA of the CDR3 is TGTGCCAGCAGTTACTCCGCAGGGTTCTACGAGCAGTACTTC. Amino acids: CASSYSAGFYEQYF. The V and J genes are TRBV6-5 and TRBJ2-7; perhaps TRBD1 as D (5 bases). Germline V CDR1 and CDR2: MNHEY, SVGAGI. The CDR3 has 14 amino acids. With 0 bases removed from V and 3 bases from J, the gap between germline ends came to 9 bases.

This chain's CDR3 is CASSPQQGDVGNTIYF. Written as DNA, the CDR3 is TGTGCCAGCTCACCACAACAGGGGGACGTCGGAAACACCATATATTTT. The chain joins TRBV18 to TRBJ1-3; 8 bases match TRBD1. Unmatched junction bases numbered 6, after V lost 1 base and J lost 4 bases. Germline V gene data show CDR1 as KGHSH and CDR2 as LQKENI. The CDR3 length is 16 residues.

The V gene is TRBV15, the J gene TRBJ2-5; the D is unclear. V was pared by 0 bases and J by 3 bases, with 11 bases between. The CDR3 spans 15 residues. Germline V gives CDR1 LNHNV, CDR2 YYDKDF (reference sequence). The CDR3 here is CATSRDIRSEETQYF. The CDR3 region has the DNA TGTGCCACCAGCAGAGATATCAGGTCCGAAGAGACCCAGTACTTC. The variable domain in full, with the rest retrieved from reference TRBV15 and TRBJ2-5, is DAMVIQNPRYQVTQFGKPVTLSCSQTLNHNVMYWYQQKSSQAPKLLFHYYDKDFNNEADTPDNFQSRRPNTSFCFLDIRSPGLGDTAMYLCATSRDIRSEETQYFGPGTRLLVL.

J is TRBJ2-7 and V is TRBV19, with 7 bases that match TRBD2. CDR3 size: 13 residues. The germline CDR1 and CDR2 sequences are LNHDA and SQIVND (reference sequence). V lost 4 bases, J lost 2 bases, and 2 bases stayed unmatched. The DNA for the CDR3 is TGTGCCAGTAGTAACAGCGGGGCCTACGAGCAGTACTTC. It specifies CASSNSGAYEQYF.

The CDR3 nucleotides are TGTGCCAGCAGTTACAGGAGATTGGATAGCAATCAGCCCCAGCATTTT. Its translation is CASSYRRLDSNQPQHF. The chain joins TRBV6-5 to TRBJ1-5, with no clear D. Trimming shortened V by 2 bases and J by 0 bases, and 11 bases separated the two germline ends. This CDR3 has 16 residues. The germline CDR1 and CDR2 sequences are MNHEY and SVGAGI.

The chain links TRBV4-2 to TRBJ2-7; 11 bases are a match to TRBD1. CDR3 length: 16 amino acids. Germline values: CDR1 LGHNA, CDR2 YNFKEQ. Losses at the gene ends were 1 base for V and 4 bases for J; bases not matched to a gene: 6. The CDR3 coding sequence is TGTGCCAGCAGCCAAGCCGGGACAGGGGGGGTTTACGAGCAGTACTTC. This translates into CASSQAGTGGVYEQYF.

The rearrangement uses TRBV6-5 and TRBJ2-7; 12 nucleotides line up with TRBD1. Trimming removed 8 bases from V and 4 bases from J; junction bases left unmatched: 6. Looked up from germline, CDR1 is MNHEY and CDR2 is SVGAGI. This CDR3 comprises 14 residues. The CDR3 DNA reads as TGTGCCAGCTCGTCGGGACAGGGGGCTTACGAGCAGTACTTC. This sequence encodes CASSSGQGAYEQYF.